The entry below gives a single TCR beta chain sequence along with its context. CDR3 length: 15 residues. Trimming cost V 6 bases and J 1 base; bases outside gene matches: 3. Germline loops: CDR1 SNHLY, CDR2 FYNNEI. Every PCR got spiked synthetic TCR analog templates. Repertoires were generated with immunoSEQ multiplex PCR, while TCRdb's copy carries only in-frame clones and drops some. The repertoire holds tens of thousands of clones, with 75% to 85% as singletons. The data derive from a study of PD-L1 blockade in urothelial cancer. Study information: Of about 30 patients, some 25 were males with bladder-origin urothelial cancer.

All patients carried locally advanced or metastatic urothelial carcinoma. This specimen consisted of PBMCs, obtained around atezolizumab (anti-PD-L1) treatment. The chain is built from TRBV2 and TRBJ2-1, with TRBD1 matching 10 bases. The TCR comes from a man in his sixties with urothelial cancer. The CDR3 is CASSWTGGSYNEQFF. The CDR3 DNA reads TGTGCCAGCAGCTGGACAGGGGGGTCCTACAATGAGCAGTTCTTC.